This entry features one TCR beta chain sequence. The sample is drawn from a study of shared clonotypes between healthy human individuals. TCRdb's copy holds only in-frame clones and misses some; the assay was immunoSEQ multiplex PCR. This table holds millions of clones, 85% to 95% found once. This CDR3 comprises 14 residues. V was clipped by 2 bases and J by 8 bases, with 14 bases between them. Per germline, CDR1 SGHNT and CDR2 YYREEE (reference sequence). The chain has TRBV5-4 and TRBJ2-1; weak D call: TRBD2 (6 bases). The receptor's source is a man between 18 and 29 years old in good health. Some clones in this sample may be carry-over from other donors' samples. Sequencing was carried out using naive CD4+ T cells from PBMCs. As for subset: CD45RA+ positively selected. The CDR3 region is CASSFLGRGYEQFF. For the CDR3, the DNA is TGTGCCAGCAGCTTCCTCGGGAGAGGCTATGAGCAGTTCTTC.